This TCR beta chain originates from a study of CD8 T cells in Susac syndrome. Points from the study as a whole: In its TCR sequencing and HLA analysis, the study acknowledged that the number of individuals was relatively small.

The patients serving as multiple sclerosis controls were treatment-naive. They had stable or active relapsing-remitting disease and fulfilled revised McDonald criteria. Random hexamers served to reverse transcribe about 0.45 to 1 ug RNA. The immunoSEQ assay covered 54 Vbeta and 13 Jbeta segments for CDR3. Using its own MiXCR run on the immunoSEQ multiplex PCR reads, TCRdb lists one record per CDR3 protein. The repertoire includes a few hundred thousand distinct CDR3 sequences, approximately 95% of them detected once, and 0.07% to 0.095% sits in the top ten. Concerning this clonotype itself: No antigen is known for it.

The V end lost 4 bases, the J end lost 3 bases, and 15 bases lay between the germline ends. CDR3 size: 15 residues. CDR1 and CDR2 from the germline V gene are MNHEY and SVGAGI. The clonotype was recovered from a human donor with multiple sclerosis. The sample taken for sequencing was CD4+ T cells from PBMCs. V is TRBV6-5 and J is TRBJ1-2; possible D gene TRBD1, 5 bases. CDR3 in DNA: TGTGCCAGCAGTTCCCCGGGGGGGTCTGACTATGGCTACACCTTC. Amino acids: CASSSPGGSDYGYTF.